This T cell receptor beta chain was identified in a study of neurological immune-mediated disorders. General study findings and limits: TCR clonal expansion peaked in HTLV-1-associated myelopathy patients and was lowest in multiple sclerosis patients. No CDR3 amino acid sequences were shared by expanded clones across subjects, suggesting private repertoires in all groups.

Time point: longitudinal time-point 3. This clonotype appeared many times. Its antigen is not known. TCRdb fed the 5' RACE reads into MiXCR, producing one record per CDR3 protein. The sample has some 89,000 distinct CDR3 sequences; 4.3% are singletons. Input material: PBMCs. The receptor was isolated from a woman aged 60-70 years with multiple sclerosis.

CDR3 DNA sequence: TGCAGCGTCGGTAGGGGGGACACTGAAGCTTTCTTT. Encoded protein: CSVGRGDTEAFF. The V gene is TRBV29-1, the J gene TRBJ1-1, with D maybe TRBD1 (6 bases). The CDR3 extends over 12 amino acids. Germline V lookup: CDR1 SQVTM, CDR2 ANQGSEA. V was clipped by 6 bases and J by 3 bases, with 11 bases between them.